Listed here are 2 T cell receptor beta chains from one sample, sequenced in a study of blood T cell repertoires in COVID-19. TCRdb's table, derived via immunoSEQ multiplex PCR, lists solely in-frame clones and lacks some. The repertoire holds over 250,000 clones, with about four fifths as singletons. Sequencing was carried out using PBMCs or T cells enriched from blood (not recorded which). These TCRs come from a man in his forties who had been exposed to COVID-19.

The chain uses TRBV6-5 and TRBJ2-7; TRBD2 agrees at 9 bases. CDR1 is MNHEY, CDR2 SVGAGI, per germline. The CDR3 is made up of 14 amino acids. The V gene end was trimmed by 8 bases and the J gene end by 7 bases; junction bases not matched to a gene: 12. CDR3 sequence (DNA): TGTGCCAGCTTACTAGCGGGCCAGACGCGGGAGCAGTACTTC. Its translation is CASLLAGQTREQYF.

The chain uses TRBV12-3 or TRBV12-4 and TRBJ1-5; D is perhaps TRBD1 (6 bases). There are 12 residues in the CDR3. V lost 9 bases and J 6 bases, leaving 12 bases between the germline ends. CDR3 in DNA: TGTGCCAGTAAATTCAGGGGTCAGCCCCAGCATTTT. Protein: CASKFRGQPQHF.